Following are 23 T cell receptor beta chains from one sample sequenced in a study of blood T cell repertoires in COVID-19. Profiling relied on immunoSEQ multiplex PCR, and the TCRdb table lists in-frame clones only, not all of them. The repertoire includes about 120,000 clones, roughly nine tenths of them detected once, and under 2% sits in the top ten. The sample was peripheral blood. These receptors originate from a human donor with active COVID-19. The donor label of this sample is uncertain.

The J gene is TRBJ2-1, the V gene TRBV7-2; 8 nucleotides agree with TRBD2. Trimming cost V 3 bases and J 2 bases; bases outside gene matches: 3. The length of the CDR3 is 15 residues. Per germline, CDR1 SGHTA and CDR2 FQGNSA. CDR3 residues: CASSLLGLAYNEQFF. CDR3 nucleotide sequence: TGTGCCAGCAGCTTGTTGGGACTAGCCTACAATGAGCAGTTCTTC.

The chain has TRBV19 and TRBJ1-6; weak D call: TRBD1 (6 bases). Trimming took 5 bases from V and 8 from J, leaving 13 bases between them. The CDR3 runs 14 residues. In germline, CDR1 is LNHDA, CDR2 SQIVND (reference sequence). The CDR3 loop reads CASSQQGGYSPLHF. In nucleotides, the CDR3 is TGTGCCAGTAGTCAACAGGGTGGTTATTCACCCCTCCACTTT.

The chain has TRBV28 and TRBJ1-4, with D tentatively TRBD1 (6 bases). The CDR3 sequence is 14 residues long. Germline CDR1 reads MDHEN; CDR2 reads SYDVKM. Trimming left V 4 bases short and J 3 bases short, with 9 bases between. CDR3 nucleotide sequence: TGTGCCAGCAGTTGGTCAGGGGCTAATGAAAAACTGTTTTTT. Translation gives CASSWSGANEKLFF. Full variable domain (missing parts from reference TRBV28 and TRBJ1-4): DVKVTQSSRYLVKRTGEKVFLECVQDMDHENMFWYRQDPGLGLRLIYFSYDVKMKEKGDIPEGYSVSREKKERFSLILESASTNQTSMYLCASSWSGANEKLFFGSGTQLSVL.

The chain carries TRBV27 and TRBJ1-3, with D uncertain. This CDR3 has 14 residues. V was shortened by 4 bases and J by 1 base, with 8 bases between the two germline ends. Germline values: CDR1 MNHEY, CDR2 SMNVEV (reference sequence). The CDR3: CASSSPGSGNTIYF. The CDR3 coding sequence is TGTGCCAGCAGTTCCCCCGGTTCTGGAAACACCATATATTTT.

The chain has TRBV10-3 and TRBJ2-7, with 8 bases fitting TRBD1. There are 13 residues in the CDR3. The V gene end was trimmed by 4 bases and the J gene end by 5 bases; junction bases not matched to a gene: 4. Germline-derived CDR1 and CDR2 are ENHRY and SYGVKD. This chain's CDR3 is CAISGRTGNEQYF. The CDR3 DNA reads TGTGCCATCAGTGGCCGGACAGGGAACGAGCAGTACTTC.

The rearrangement links TRBV6-2 or TRBV6-3 to TRBJ1-1; TRBD1 aligns across 10 bases. V was clipped by 5 bases and J by 6 bases; unmatched bases: 9. The CDR3 extends over 15 amino acids. Germline loops: CDR1 MNHEY, CDR2 SVGEGT. The CDR3 loop is CASSAKTGGWAEAFF. Here the CDR3 DNA reads TGTGCCAGCAGTGCCAAGACAGGGGGCTGGGCTGAAGCTTTCTTT.

V gene TRBV29-1 combines with J gene TRBJ2-2, with TRBD1 identical over 9 bases. The germline V gene encodes CDR1 SQVTM and CDR2 ANQGSEA. The CDR3 has 15 amino acids. Unmatched junction bases numbered 4, after V lost 1 base and J lost 4 bases. Here the CDR3 reads CSVEGGQGSTGELFF. The DNA of the CDR3 is TGCAGCGTTGAAGGGGGACAGGGCTCCACCGGGGAGCTGTTTTTT.

The rearrangement links TRBV7-2 to TRBJ2-1, with a tentative D call TRBD2 (5 bases). The CDR3 is 14 residues long. The ends were cut back, 4 bases at V and 7 bases at J, with 14 bases in the middle. Germline-derived CDR1 and CDR2 are SGHTA and FQGNSA. This chain's CDR3 is CASSYGLVGNEQFF. The CDR3 region has the DNA TGTGCCAGCAGCTACGGACTGGTTGGGAATGAGCAGTTCTTC.

This clone is a singleton in its sample. The chain is built from TRBV2 and TRBJ2-3; 7 nucleotides match TRBD1. The CDR3 is made up of 15 amino acids. Germline lookup yields CDR1 SNHLY and CDR2 FYNNEI. With V trimmed by 6 bases and J by 0 bases, 6 bases remained unmatched. CDR3 sequence (DNA): TGTGCCAGCAGCCGAGGGACAGCTAGCACAGATACGCAGTATTTT. It encodes CASSRGTASTDTQYF. Full variable domain (remainder filled in from reference TRBV2 and TRBJ2-3): EPEVTQTPSHQVTQMGQEVILRCVPISNHLYFYWYRQILGQKVEFLVSFYNNEISEKSEIFDDQFSVERPDGSNFTLKIRSTKLEDSAMYFCASSRGTASTDTQYFGPGTRLTVL.

J is TRBJ2-1 and V is TRBV5-1; D might be TRBD1 (5 bases). The germline gives CDR1 SGHRS, CDR2 YFSETQ. The germline V and J ends were trimmed by 4 bases and 1 base, with 18 bases remaining between them. The CDR3 runs 17 residues. CDR3 bases: TGCGCCAGCAGCACCGGCATTCACAGGAGATCCTACAATGAGCAGTTCTTC. Translating it yields CASSTGIHRRSYNEQFF.

The chain carries TRBV24-1 and TRBJ2-5; 8 bases are shared with TRBD2. This CDR3 has 16 amino acids. Germline values: CDR1 KGHDR, CDR2 SFDVKD. V trimming: 12 bases; J trimming: 2 bases; junction bases outside the gene matches: 16. The CDR3 sequence: CASRRRQRGTQETQYF. DNA of the CDR3: TGTGCCTCCCGGCGGAGGCAGCGGGGGACACAAGAGACCCAGTACTTC.

The V gene is TRBV11-2, the J gene TRBJ1-2, with D tentatively TRBD1 (6 bases). The germline V gene encodes CDR1 SGHAT and CDR2 FQNNGV. CDR3 size: 14 residues. V was clipped by 5 bases and J by 6 bases, with 16 bases between them. CDR3 in amino acids: CASSPRGHMDGYTF. The CDR3 DNA sequence: TGTGCCAGCAGCCCTCGGGGACATATGGATGGCTACACCTTC.

This clone came up a few times. The DNA of the CDR3 is TGTGCCAGCAGTGACAAGACCCCGGAATGGTATGAAAAACTGTTTTTT. The encoded protein is CASSDKTPEWYEKLFF. The chain recombines TRBV6-2 or TRBV6-3 with TRBJ1-4, with D unresolved. Germline CDR1 and CDR2: MNHEY and SVGEGT. The CDR3 covers 16 residues. The V gene lost 5 bases and the J gene lost 6 bases, with 19 bases spanning the gap.

The chain links TRBV18 to TRBJ1-1; the D gene is possibly TRBD1 (6 bases). V lost 6 bases to trimming and J lost 12 bases, with 20 bases between them. This CDR3 is built from 13 residues. In germline, CDR1 is KGHSH, CDR2 LQKENI. CDR3 region: CASSPRQDLNPFF. CDR3 nucleotides: TGTGCCAGCTCTCCCAGACAGGATCTTAATCCTTTCTTT.

The gene calls are TRBV28 and TRBJ2-7; 7 bases match TRBD1. J gave up 4 bases and V 6 bases, and 6 bases lay outside the gene matches. This CDR3 region has 13 residues. Germline loops: CDR1 MDHEN, CDR2 SYDVKM. The DNA of the CDR3 is TGTGCCAGCAGACAGGGGTGGGGATACGAGCAGTACTTC. Translating gives CASRQGWGYEQYF.

This chain connects TRBV18 to TRBJ1-5, with D possibly matching TRBD1 (5 bases). Germline loops: CDR1 KGHSH, CDR2 LQKENI. The V end was cut by 3 bases, the J end by 2 bases, with 17 bases between. There are 17 residues in the CDR3. The CDR3 sequence: CASSPRTNPGGNQPQHF. In DNA form, the CDR3 reads TGTGCCAGCTCACCGAGGACAAATCCGGGAGGCAATCAGCCCCAGCATTTT.

The chain has TRBV4-1 and TRBJ1-3; D is perhaps TRBD1 (6 bases). Germline V gives CDR1 MGHRA, CDR2 YSYEKL. Trimming took 3 bases from V and 1 from J, leaving 16 bases between them. This CDR3 has 17 residues. The CDR3 protein is CASSHPPGDKSGNTIYF. CDR3 in DNA: TGCGCCAGCAGCCACCCCCCAGGGGATAAGTCTGGAAACACCATATATTTT.

The chain joins TRBV11-2 to TRBJ2-7, with TRBD1 as a possible D gene (5 bases). The CDR3 is made up of 13 amino acids. CDR1 SGHAT and CDR2 FQNNGV come from the germline V gene. Trimming took 6 bases from V and 1 from J, leaving 10 bases between them. CDR3 sequence reads: CASSRDRSYEQYF. The DNA of the CDR3 is TGTGCCAGCAGTCGTGACAGATCCTACGAGCAGTACTTC.

CDR3 residues: CASSQINRDGYTF. In DNA form, the CDR3 reads TGCGCCAGCAGCCAAATTAACAGGGATGGCTACACCTTC. The chain employs TRBV4-3 and TRBJ1-2; D is possibly TRBD1 (6 bases). The V end was cut by 2 bases, the J end by 6 bases, with 10 bases between. The length of the CDR3 is 13 residues. Germline assignment: CDR1 LGHNA and CDR2 YSLEER.

The sample holds one count of this clone. CDR3 in amino acids: CASSEGRAGRETQYF. CDR3 sequence (DNA): TGTGCCAGCAGCGAAGGCAGGGCCGGAAGAGAGACCCAGTACTTC. V and J are TRBV3-1 (or the pseudogene TRBV3-2) and TRBJ2-5, with D tentatively TRBD1 (5 bases). CDR1 LGHDT and CDR2 YNNKEL come from the germline V gene (reference sequence). Between the trimmed V and J ends, which lost 5 bases and 4 bases, there was a span of 17 bases. The CDR3 loop spans 15 amino acids.

The gene calls are TRBV28 and TRBJ1-2; D gene uncertain. Trimming cost V 6 bases and J 5 bases, with 16 bases left between them. The CDR3 runs to 14 residues. Germline lookup yields CDR1 MDHEN and CDR2 SYDVKM. CDR3 in amino acids: CASSPHTAGYGYTF. As DNA, the CDR3 is TGTGCCAGCAGCCCTCATACTGCCGGGTATGGCTACACCTTC.

The chain uses TRBV4-1 and TRBJ2-2; D may be TRBD1 (6 bases). There are 17 residues in the CDR3. Germline CDR1 MGHRA, CDR2 YSYEKL. The germline V and J ends were trimmed by 4 bases and 6 bases, with 21 bases remaining between them. CDR3 sequence reads: CASSPSPSGVGAGELFF. The CDR3 DNA reads TGCGCCAGCAGCCCGAGCCCATCAGGGGTTGGGGCCGGGGAGCTGTTTTTT.

V and J are TRBV27 and TRBJ2-2, with 9 positions matching TRBD1. The junction had 2 bases not matched to a gene; V was cut back by 4 bases and J by 5 bases. Germline V gene data show CDR1 as MNHEY and CDR2 as SMNVEV (reference sequence). This CDR3 spans 14 amino acids. CDR3 region: CASSYRGLTGELFF. In DNA form, the CDR3 reads TGTGCCAGCAGTTACAGGGGGCTAACCGGGGAGCTGTTTTTT.